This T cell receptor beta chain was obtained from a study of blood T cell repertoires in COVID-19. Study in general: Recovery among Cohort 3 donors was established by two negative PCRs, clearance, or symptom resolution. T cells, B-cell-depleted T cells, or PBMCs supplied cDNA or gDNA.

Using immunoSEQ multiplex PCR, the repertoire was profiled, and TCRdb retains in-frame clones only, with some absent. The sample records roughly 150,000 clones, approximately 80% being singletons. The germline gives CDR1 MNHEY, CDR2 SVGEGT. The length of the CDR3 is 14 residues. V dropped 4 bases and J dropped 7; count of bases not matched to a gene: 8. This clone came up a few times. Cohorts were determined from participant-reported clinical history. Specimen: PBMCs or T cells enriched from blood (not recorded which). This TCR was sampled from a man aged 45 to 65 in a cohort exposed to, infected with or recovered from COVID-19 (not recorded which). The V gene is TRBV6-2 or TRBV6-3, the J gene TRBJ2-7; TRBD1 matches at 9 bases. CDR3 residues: CASSSLRTGEEQYF. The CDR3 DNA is TGTGCCAGCAGTTCCCTTCGGACAGGGGAAGAGCAGTACTTC.